One and the same sample provided the 22 T cell receptor beta chains below, sequenced in a study of blood T cells in healthy people across ages. Primers used in a second PCR of roughly 6 to 11 cycles were a sample-barcoded 5' primer and a J-beta primer mix. TCRdb called the 5' RACE reads again in MiXCR, with one record for every CDR3 protein. The sample shows approximately 790,000 distinct CDR3 sequences, about 62% of them seen only once. The sample comprised blood. The receptor source for this set is a young man in good health.

This clonotype was observed a few times. This chain uses TRBV12-3 or TRBV12-4 with TRBJ2-5; the D gene is possibly TRBD1 (6 bases). The CDR3 runs 15 residues. V shed 1 base and J shed 3 bases, with 12 bases lying between them. CDR3 in amino acids: CASSLEGQPEETQYF. CDR3 sequence (DNA): TGTGCCAGCAGTTTAGAAGGACAGCCGGAAGAGACCCAGTACTTC.

This clonotype was found a few times. The V gene is TRBV12-3 or TRBV12-4, the J gene TRBJ1-4; a possible D gene is TRBD1 (5 bases). Trimming took off 3 bases at V and 6 bases at J, with 11 bases between the two ends. The CDR3 runs to 14 residues. The DNA of the CDR3 is TGTGCCAGCAGTTTGGGGCAGGGTGATGAAAAACTGTTTTTT. This gives the protein CASSLGQGDEKLFF.

About this clonotype: At one of its ends the junction is not consistent with the germline gene, which may arise from a read error. The V gene is TRBV4-3, the J gene TRBJ2-3, with D tentatively TRBD1 or TRBD2 (5 bases each). The CDR3 contains 15 residues. Germline V CDR1 and CDR2: LGHNA, YSLEER. The CDR3 nucleotides read TGCGCCGGCAGCCAAGATCTCGGGGCCACAGATACGCAGTATTTT. It encodes CAGSQDLGATDTQYF.

The rearrangement joins TRBV7-2 to TRBJ2-1; 11 bases line up with TRBD2. The CDR3 contains 19 residues. In germline, CDR1 is SGHTA, CDR2 FQGNSA. V was clipped by 1 base and J by 1 base; unmatched bases: 9. Written as DNA, the CDR3 is TGTGCCAGCAGCTTAGTTCCTCCTCTAGCGGGGGGTTCCTACAATGAGCAGTTCTTC. Its translation: CASSLVPPLAGGSYNEQFF. Full variable domain (remainder filled in from reference TRBV7-2 and TRBJ2-1): GAGVSQSPSNKVTEKGKDVELRCDPISGHTALYWYRQSLGQGLEFLIYFQGNSAPDKSGLPSDRFSAERTGGSVSTLTIQRTQQEDSAVYLCASSLVPPLAGGSYNEQFFGPGTRLTVL.

This chain connects TRBV3-1 to TRBJ2-4; a weak D match, TRBD1 (5 bases). The end of the DNA is better explained by TRBJ2-7, so the J call may be wrong. Germline V gene lookup returns CDR1 LGHDT and CDR2 YNNKEL (reference sequence). The CDR3 sequence is 15 residues long. Here the CDR3 DNA reads TGTGCCAGCAGCCAGGACCTTCGCAGGGCCCGCGAGCAGTACTTC. Translating gives CASSQDLRRAREQYF.

This chain links TRBV28 with TRBJ2-3; D gene uncertain. The germline CDR1 and CDR2 sequences are MDHEN and SYDVKM. The CDR3 is 14 residues long. V lost 4 bases to trimming and J lost 3 bases, with 11 bases between them. The CDR3 DNA is TGTGCCAGCAGTTCTCGGGTGGAAACAGATACGCAGTATTTT. Translation: CASSSRVETDTQYF. Variable domain in full (rest from reference TRBV28 and TRBJ2-3): DVKVTQSSRYLVKRTGEKVFLECVQDMDHENMFWYRQDPGLGLRLIYFSYDVKMKEKGDIPEGYSVSREKKERFSLILESASTNQTSMYLCASSSRVETDTQYFGPGTRLTVL.

The chain is built from TRBV4-2 and TRBJ2-7, with 7 bases identical to TRBD1. This CDR3 spans 15 amino acids. J was trimmed by 0 bases and V by 1 base; bases with no gene match: 3. CDR1 is LGHNA, CDR2 YNFKEQ, per germline. The CDR3 sequence is CASSQGDSSSYEQYF. Written as DNA, the CDR3 is TGTGCCAGCAGCCAAGGGGACAGTAGCTCCTACGAGCAGTACTTC.

This chain uses TRBV20-1 with TRBJ1-1, with D unresolved. Per germline, CDR1 DFQATT and CDR2 SNEGSKA (reference sequence). This CDR3 contains 15 residues. V was shortened by 1 base and J by 2 bases, with 14 bases between the two germline ends. The CDR3 sequence is CSARGIKAFNTEAFF. The DNA for the CDR3 is TGCAGTGCTAGAGGAATCAAAGCATTCAACACTGAAGCTTTCTTT.

This chain links TRBV4-1 with TRBJ1-2; D gene unclear. The CDR3 spans 15 residues. The V and J ends lost 1 base and 0 bases respectively, with 9 bases between them. Germline CDR1 is MGHRA and CDR2 is YSYEKL. The CDR3 sequence: CASSQGEDSNYGYTF. The CDR3 DNA is TGCGCCAGCAGCCAAGGGGAGGATTCTAACTATGGCTACACCTTC.

The chain combines TRBV4-3 with TRBJ2-3, with D possibly TRBD2 on 6 matching bases. Germline-derived CDR1 and CDR2 are LGHNA and YSLEER. Trimming took 1 base from V and 0 from J, leaving 14 bases between them. This CDR3 comprises 17 residues. As DNA, the CDR3 is TGCGCCAGCAGCCAAGCTCCTGGCGGGGAGAGCACAGATACGCAGTATTTT. Translation gives CASSQAPGGESTDTQYF.

This clonotype was observed a few times. Here the CDR3 DNA reads TGTGCCATCAGTAATCTGGCGGTTTATGGCTACACCTTC. It encodes CAISNLAVYGYTF. The V gene is TRBV10-3, the J gene TRBJ1-2; D unresolved. The CDR3 loop spans 13 amino acids. Per the germline V gene, CDR1 is ENHRY and CDR2 is SYGVKD. V was pared by 5 bases and J by 5 bases, with 12 bases between.

This chain connects TRBV2 to TRBJ1-2, with D uncertain. V dropped 2 bases and J dropped 5 bases, with 18 bases sitting between them. CDR3 size: 16 residues. CDR1 SNHLY and CDR2 FYNNEI come from the germline V gene. The CDR3 bases are TGTGCCAGCAGTGAACCTACTTACCGGGCCAGTTATGGCTACACCTTC. It is translated as CASSEPTYRASYGYTF.

This chain joins TRBV12-3 or TRBV12-4 and TRBJ2-3, with TRBD1 matching 7 bases. This CDR3 has 15 residues. Trimming cost V 6 bases and J 2 bases; bases outside gene matches: 8. CDR3 loop: CASRQLRGPTDTQYF. CDR3 bases: TGTGCCAGCAGACAACTGAGGGGGCCCACAGATACGCAGTATTTT.

A few counts support this clonotype. The CDR3 DNA reads as TGTGCCAGCAGGGAAGCCGGGACTTGGAGCTCCTACGAGCAGTACTTC. Its protein product is CASREAGTWSSYEQYF. The rearrangement joins TRBV27 to TRBJ2-7, with a weak D call TRBD2 (6 bases). The CDR3 is made up of 16 amino acids. Germline CDR1 MNHEY, CDR2 SMNVEV (reference sequence). Trimming shortened V by 6 bases and J by 0 bases, and 18 bases separated the two germline ends.

A few counts support this clonotype. V and J are TRBV12-3 or TRBV12-4 and TRBJ1-5, with 8 bases matching TRBD1. The CDR3 is made up of 15 amino acids. Trimming at V came to 5 bases and at J to 5 bases, leaving 8 bases not matched to a gene. The CDR3 region is CASSQEDRADQPQHF. The CDR3 DNA reads as TGTGCCAGCAGTCAAGAGGACAGGGCCGATCAGCCCCAGCATTTT.

This clonotype was counted a single time. The chain couples TRBV5-1 to TRBJ2-4, with 7 bases aligning to TRBD2. Germline CDR1 is SGHRS and CDR2 is YFSETQ. This CDR3 is built from 14 residues. V was clipped by 4 bases and J by 13 bases; unmatched bases: 14. CDR3 loop: CASSPTHTGREQYF. For the CDR3, the DNA is TGCGCCAGCAGCCCTACACATACGGGGCGGGAGCAGTACTTC. Together with reference TRBV5-1 and TRBJ2-4, the CDR3 gives the full variable domain: KAGVTQTPRYLIKTRGQQVTLSCSPISGHRSVSWYQQTPGQGLQFLFEYFSETQRNKGNFPGRFSGRQFSNSRSEMNVSTLELGDSALYLCASSPTHTGREQYFGAGTRLSVL.

This chain connects TRBV9 to TRBJ2-5, with 7 nucleotides matching TRBD2. Germline V gene sequence: CDR1 SGDLS, CDR2 YYNGEE. V gave up 0 bases and J gave up 5 bases; unmatched junction bases: 7. The CDR3 runs 15 residues. CDR3 loop: CASSVERAGMETQYF. The CDR3 nucleotides read TGTGCCAGCAGCGTAGAACGAGCGGGGATGGAGACCCAGTACTTC.

The chain is built from TRBV20-1 and TRBJ2-7; either TRBD1 or TRBD2 may supply D (5 bases each). The V gene's germline CDR1 is DFQATT and CDR2 SNEGSKA (reference sequence). The V gene lost 1 base and the J gene lost 0 bases, with 16 bases spanning the gap. CDR3 size: 16 residues. The DNA of the CDR3 is TGCAGTGCTAGAGCCCCGGGACGGCAAAGCTCCTACGAGCAGTACTTC. This codes for CSARAPGRQSSYEQYF.

This chain joins TRBV7-3 and TRBJ2-3; 9 positions agree with TRBD1. This CDR3 is built from 15 residues. The V segment lost 5 bases and the J segment 4 bases; nucleotides outside the gene matches: 7. The germline V gene has CDR1 SGHTA and CDR2 FQGTGA. The CDR3 here is CASSPPGTGPDTQYF. CDR3 in DNA: TGTGCCAGCAGCCCGCCCGGGACAGGGCCAGATACGCAGTATTTT.

The table lists this clonotype with a count of one. V gene TRBV7-9 combines with J gene TRBJ2-1; D gene ambiguous. Germline V CDR1 and CDR2: SEHNR, FQNEAQ (reference sequence). Between the trimmed V and J ends, which lost 1 base and 4 bases, there was a span of 8 bases. CDR3 length: 14 amino acids. The CDR3 is CASSLERGYNEQFF. The DNA for the CDR3 is TGTGCCAGCAGCTTAGAGCGTGGGTACAATGAGCAGTTCTTC.

This chain uses TRBV15 with TRBJ2-3; TRBD2 aligns across 7 bases. The CDR3 extends over 14 amino acids. Looked up from germline, CDR1 is LNHNV and CDR2 is YYDKDF (reference sequence). V was pared by 1 base and J by 4 bases, with 2 bases of the junction left unmatched. The CDR3 spells CATSRGLAADTQYF. The CDR3 region has the DNA TGTGCCACCAGCAGAGGACTAGCCGCAGATACGCAGTATTTT.

The chain couples TRBV12-3 or TRBV12-4 to TRBJ2-7; D may be TRBD2 (5 bases). The V and J ends lost 8 bases and 6 bases respectively, with 14 bases between them. This CDR3 is 12 amino acids long. The CDR3 DNA follows: TGTGCCAGCGCCCCGGGGTTTCGCGAGCAGTACTTC. Its translation is CASAPGFREQYF.